Detailed here is one T cell receptor beta chain. The sample originates from a study of CD8 T cells in Susac syndrome. An input of about 0.5 to 1 ug of RNA was subjected to reverse transcription using random hexamers. MiXCR was run by TCRdb on the immunoSEQ multiplex PCR reads, yielding one entry per CDR3 protein. The repertoire holds roughly 150,000 distinct CDR3 sequences, with roughly 96% as singletons. The CDR3 consists of 16 residues. Germline V CDR1 and CDR2: MNHEY, SMNVEV (reference sequence). With 4 bases removed from V and 8 bases from J, the gap between germline ends came to 21 bases. The sequence was obtained from a human donor with multiple sclerosis. Source material: CD8+ T cells from PBMCs. This rearrangement joins TRBV27 to TRBJ2-1; D is perhaps TRBD1 (6 bases). Here the CDR3 reads CASSWATGQTRDEQFF. As DNA, the CDR3 is TGTGCCAGCAGTTGGGCGACAGGACAGACGAGGGATGAGCAGTTCTTC.